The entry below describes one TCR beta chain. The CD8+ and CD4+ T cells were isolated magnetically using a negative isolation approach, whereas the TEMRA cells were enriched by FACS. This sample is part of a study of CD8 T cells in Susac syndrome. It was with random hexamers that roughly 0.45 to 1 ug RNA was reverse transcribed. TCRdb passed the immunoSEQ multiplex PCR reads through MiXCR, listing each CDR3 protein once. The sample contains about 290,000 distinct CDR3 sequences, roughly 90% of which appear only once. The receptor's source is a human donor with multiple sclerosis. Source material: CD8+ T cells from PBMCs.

The CDR3 region has the DNA TGTGCCAGCAGCAGCGGGACAGTTAGCAATCAGCCCCAGCATTTT. Translating it yields CASSSGTVSNQPQHF. This chain joins TRBV7-9 and TRBJ1-5; 7 nucleotides match TRBD1. The length of the CDR3 is 15 residues. CDR1 SEHNR and CDR2 FQNEAQ come from the germline V gene (reference sequence). J lost 0 bases, V lost 5 bases, and 4 bases had no gene match.